The following is a TCR beta chain sequence with its context. Its antigen is currently unknown. Both 60 Vbeta primers and 13 Jbeta primers went into the PCR. Only in-frame clones appear in the TCRdb table, and some are missing; sequencing was by immunoSEQ multiplex PCR. The table includes roughly 100,000 clones, 75% detected once. The sample belongs to a study of cytomegalovirus exposure and HLA in healthy donors. Study in general: Of some 410 genotyped donors, roughly 81% grouped in the Caucasian-associated ancestry cluster.

Study conclusions and caveats: Analysis was performed later, and it showed HLA-associated TCR beta chains to be more clonally expanded than equally common others. Based on reports, TCR beta sequences accurately predicted HLA-A and HLA-B alleles for most subjects.

This sequence originates from a middle-aged man in good health and CMV-seronegative. The sample taken for sequencing was PBMCs.

This chain's CDR3 is CASSLSAGGLMYEQYF. The CDR3 nucleotides read TGTGCCAGCAGCTTATCGGCGGGGGGGCTAATGTACGAGCAGTACTTC. The chain combines TRBV7-2 with TRBJ2-7; 9 bases align to TRBD2. Germline V gene sequence: CDR1 SGHTA, CDR2 FQGNSA. The CDR3 runs to 16 residues. J was trimmed by 4 bases and V by 2 bases; bases with no gene match: 9.